The subject of this entry is one TCR beta chain. Antigen: not known. The data were obtained in a study of vaccination and CD4 T cells after COVID-19. Sequencing of DNA taken from cultured CD4+ T cells relied on the Oncomine TCR Beta short-read assay. From cultured CD4+ T cells, genomic DNA was extracted. TCRdb re-analysed the PCR reads in MiXCR, keeping a single row per CDR3 protein. The repertoire includes approximately 8,800 distinct CDR3 sequences, about 56% of them detected once, and roughly a third sits in the top ten. Documented treatment: roughly ten-day PBMC culture with coronavirus spike peptide pools or control peptides (ViraFEST assay). Peptide pool stimulation in ViraFEST expanded antigen-specific T cells, whose TCRs were then sequenced. Negative selection separated CD4+ T cells from approximately 10-day cultures. The CDR3 is 14 residues long. V gave up 3 bases and J gave up 7 bases; unmatched junction bases: 3. The V gene's germline CDR1 is LNHDA and CDR2 SQIVND (reference sequence).

This receptor was taken from a human donor who had recovered from COVID-19. This rearrangement joins TRBV19 to TRBJ1-6, with 7 bases that match TRBD1. Material for sequencing was CD4+ T cells from blood, cultured in vitro. For the CDR3, the DNA is TGTGCCAGTAGTATTGGACAGGAGAATTCACCCCTCCACTTT. It translates to CASSIGQENSPLHF.